This T cell receptor beta chain stems from a study of human T cells and chemical hapten exposure. Via MiXCR, TCRdb re-called the RACE reads, giving one row per CDR3 protein. This repertoire shows about 64,000 distinct CDR3 sequences, approximately 9.9% found once; its top ten account for around 2.1%. The CDR3 is made up of 14 amino acids. Deletions cut 8 bases from V and 4 bases from J, with 17 bases between. The germline CDR1 and CDR2 sequences are PRHDT and FYEKMQ (reference sequence). In its sample, this clonotype was seen many times. Time point noted: patch test 3, about 24 weeks after DPC sensitization. Treatment in this sample: therapeutic diphenylcyclopropenone sensitization with weekly scalp DPC.

The receptor was derived from a woman in her thirties with alopecia areata. Some clones in this sample may be carry-over from other donors' samples. V is TRBV13 and J is TRBJ1-2; the D is unclear. The sample consisted of whole blood, taken in connection with sensitization to the hapten diphenylcyclopropenone (DPC). As DNA, the CDR3 is TGTGCCAGCCGCGTCGGCAGCCGATCCTATGGCTACACCTTC. Its translation: CASRVGSRSYGYTF.